This is a list of T cell receptor beta chains from one sample in a study of T cells in Graves' hyperthyroidism and ophthalmopathy. TCRdb itself ran the multiplex PCR reads through MiXCR, one entry per CDR3 protein. The table shows some 620,000 distinct CDR3 sequences, with 15% to 20% occurring only once. Source material: blood. The receptor source for this set is a woman aged 25-40 years with Graves' hyperthyroidism. CDR3s include the opening cysteine and the closing phenylalanine or tryptophan. D genes are given only for firm matches. Size is omitted from some rows. Given values are once, few, many or a class for expanded clones.

v_call	clone_size	d_call	cdr3_length	j_call	cdr3_nt	cdr3_aa
TRBV7-3	many	NA	14	TRBJ2-4	TGTGCCAGCAGCTTACGGTTAGGGGATAGCATTCAGTACTTC	CASSLRLGDSIQYF
TRBV4-3	NA	NA	17	TRBJ2-3	TGCGCCAGCAGCCAAGATGGGGGCCCATCTAGCACAGATACGCAGTATTTT	CASSQDGGPSSTDTQYF
TRBV5-4	NA	TRBD1	15	TRBJ2-7	TGTGCCAGCAGCCCCCGAGAGGGGGCTTCCTACGAGCAGTACTTC	CASSPREGASYEQYF
TRBV6-1	many	NA	14	TRBJ2-5	TGTGCCAGCAGTTTGTCGTTGGCCTCGGAGACCCAGTACTTC	CASSLSLASETQYF
TRBV2	many	NA	19	TRBJ2-1	TGTGCCAGCAGTGAAGCCACTTCGTCTCAGGGGTTTTGGGGCAATGAGCAGTTCTTC	CASSEATSSQGFWGNEQFF
TRBV30	many	TRBD2	14	TRBJ2-1	TGTGCCTGGAGGACAGCGGGAGGGTACCATGAGCAGTTCTTC	CAWRTAGGYHEQFF
TRBV7-2	NA	TRBD2	15	TRBJ2-7	TGTGCCAGCAGCTTAGCGCTAGCGGGAGGCGGCGAGCAGTACTTC	CASSLALAGGGEQYF
TRBV12-3/TRBV12-4	many	NA	14	TRBJ2-3	TGTGCCAGCAGTTTTGGGGGGGCTGGAGATACGCAGTATTTT	CASSFGGAGDTQYF
TRBV12-3/TRBV12-4	many	TRBD2	15	TRBJ2-2	TGTGCCAGCACCCGGGACTACCGGAACACCGGGGAGCTGTTTTTT	CASTRDYRNTGELFF
TRBV28	many	NA	18	TRBJ2-3	TGTGCCAGCAGTTTAGAGGCAGGGGCTAGAGCTGACACAGATACGCAGTATTTT	CASSLEAGARADTDTQYF
TRBV7-2	few	NA	14	TRBJ2-5	TGTGCCAGCAGCACCGGGGGGAGGGGGGAGACCCAGTACTTC	CASSTGGRGETQYF
TRBV12-3/TRBV12-4	many	TRBD1	14	TRBJ1-5	TGTGCCAGCAGTCCCTCAGGGGGCCCAGAGCCCCAGCATTTT	CASSPSGGPEPQHF
TRBV2	many	NA	16	TRBJ2-3	TGTGCCAGCAGTGAGTATGACACCGAGTGGGCAGATACGCAGTATTTT	CASSEYDTEWADTQYF
TRBV5-5	NA	TRBD1	16	TRBJ2-7	TGTGCCAGCAGCTGGGGACAGGTGGGCCAGGGCTACGAGCAGTACTTC	CASSWGQVGQGYEQYF
TRBV6-4	NA	TRBD2	14	TRBJ2-1	TGTGCCAGCAGGGAACTAGCGAGTTCCGATGAGCAGTTCTTC	CASRELASSDEQFF
TRBV6-2/TRBV6-3	NA	TRBD2	16	TRBJ2-7	TGTGCCAGCAGCCCCGGGACTAGCGAAATCCCCTACGAGCAGTACTTC	CASSPGTSEIPYEQYF
TRBV6-2/TRBV6-3	NA	NA	16	TRBJ1-5	TGTGCCAGCAGGGGGTTATCGGGGACATATGATCAGCCCCAGCATTTT	CASRGLSGTYDQPQHF
TRBV7-9	many	NA	13	TRBJ1-2	TGTGCCAGCAGCCCGAGGGGTGTAACTGGCTACACCTTC	CASSPRGVTGYTF
TRBV7-2	many	NA	15	TRBJ2-1	TGTGCCAGCAGCTTAGGGGCGCGGGTTGACAATGAGCAGTTCTTC	CASSLGARVDNEQFF
TRBV5-1	once	TRBD2	15	TRBJ2-2	TGCGCCAGCAGCACTACTAGCGGGAGCACCGGGGAGCTGTTTTTT	CASSTTSGSTGELFF
TRBV5-5	NA	NA	13	TRBJ1-2	TGTGCCAGCAGCTTGGGTGGGGGCCTGGGCTACACCTTC	CASSLGGGLGYTF
TRBV4-1	few	NA	15	TRBJ1-5	TGCGCCAGCAGCCAAGGTTCAAGGGGGGACCAGCCCCAGCATTTT	CASSQGSRGDQPQHF
TRBV27	NA	TRBD1	20	TRBJ2-6	TGTGCCAGCAGTTATGCACCCAGTCGGACAGGGCCTGCTGGGGCCAACGTCCTGACTTTC	CASSYAPSRTGPAGANVLTF
TRBV4-1	few	NA	15	TRBJ1-1	TGCGCCAGCAGCCAAGCCCCCACAGGTAAAGCTGAAGCTTTCTTT	CASSQAPTGKAEAFF
TRBV6-5	many	TRBD1	15	TRBJ2-5	TGTGCCAGCAGTTACGGTGCAGGGGGCCACGAGACCCAGTACTTC	CASSYGAGGHETQYF
TRBV5-5	many	NA	14	TRBJ1-3	TGTGCCAGCACCCAATGGGTTTATCCGAACACCATATATTTT	CASTQWVYPNTIYF
TRBV28	NA	NA	13	TRBJ1-6	TGTGCCAGCAGTTTAAAGGGAAATTCACCCCTCCACTTT	CASSLKGNSPLHF
TRBV7-2	NA	NA	15	TRBJ2-1	TGTGCCAGCAGCTTAGCGGGAGTAGGAGCCAATGAGCAGTTCTTC	CASSLAGVGANEQFF
TRBV9	NA	NA	14	TRBJ2-7	TGTGCCAGCAGCGCAGGTCTGGGGATGGACGAGCAGTACTTC	CASSAGLGMDEQYF
TRBV19	NA	NA	14	TRBJ1-1	TGTGCCAGTAGCCCCAGGATAGAATACACTGAAGCTTTCTTT	CASSPRIEYTEAFF
TRBV11-2	many	NA	14	TRBJ1-2	TGTGCCAGCAGCTGGACGGACGGGGCCTATGGCTACACCTTC	CASSWTDGAYGYTF
TRBV4-1	many	TRBD1	15	TRBJ1-5	TGCGCCAGCAGCCAATGGGGACAGGGTTCTCAGCCCCAGCATTTT	CASSQWGQGSQPQHF
TRBV3-1	few	NA	15	TRBJ2-5	TGTGCCAGCAGCCATCAGGCCCTGGGGGGAGAGACCCAGTACTTC	CASSHQALGGETQYF
TRBV20-1	NA	NA	15	TRBJ2-7	TGCAGTCAAGACGGGCCCCGCGGGGCTCCCTACGAGCAGTACTTC	CSQDGPRGAPYEQYF
TRBV18	NA	NA	14	TRBJ1-2	TGTGCCAGCTCGCCACAAAATGAAAGGGATGGCTACACCTTC	CASSPQNERDGYTF
TRBV19	NA	NA	13	TRBJ1-1	TGTGCCAGTAGGCAGTCTCCGAACACTGAAGCTTTCTTT	CASRQSPNTEAFF
TRBV6-1	many	NA	11	TRBJ2-7	TGTGCCAGCAAACAGGGTTCTTGGCAGTACTTC	CASKQGSWQYF
TRBV19	NA	NA	13	TRBJ1-2	TGTGCCAGTAAGGTAGGGGCAGGAGTTGGCTACACCTTC	CASKVGAGVGYTF
TRBV24-1	NA	TRBD2	17	TRBJ2-2	TGTGCCACCAGTGACCTGTACGGGGGGGATGGCACCGGGGAGCTGTTTTTT	CATSDLYGGDGTGELFF
TRBV20-1	NA	NA	14	TRBJ2-7	TGCAGTGCCCCGGTCGGGACTCTGGCCTACGAGCAGTACTTC	CSAPVGTLAYEQYF
TRBV5-1	NA	NA	13	TRBJ2-1	TGCGCCAGCAGCTTCTCTAGGTTGGATGAGCAGTTCTTC	CASSFSRLDEQFF
TRBV28	many	NA	15	TRBJ2-2	TGTGCCAGCAGTTCAAGGGGAATAACTACCGGGGAGCTGTTTTTT	CASSSRGITTGELFF
TRBV28	many	NA	13	TRBJ1-2	TGTGCCAGCAGACCGACAGTAAACTATGGCTACACCTTC	CASRPTVNYGYTF
TRBV15	few	NA	16	TRBJ2-4	TGTGCCACCAGCAGAGTGGGAGGAAAAGCCAAAAACATTCAGTACTTC	CATSRVGGKAKNIQYF
TRBV12-3/TRBV12-4	NA	TRBD1	15	TRBJ1-1	TGTGCCAGCAGTGACTCCTCCTCCGGGACAGGGGGCACTTTCTTT	CASSDSSSGTGGTFF
TRBV5-5	few	NA	15	TRBJ1-5	TGTGCCAGCAGCGTATTTGGACAAGTCAATCAGCCCCAGCATTTT	CASSVFGQVNQPQHF
TRBV19	few	NA	16	TRBJ1-1	TGTGCCAGTAGTGTCCCGTGGGTGGGGCGAAACACTGAAGCTTTCTTT	CASSVPWVGRNTEAFF
TRBV9	NA	NA	14	TRBJ1-1	TGTGCCAGCAGCGATCAACAGGGAGTTTCTTCAGCTTTCTTT	CASSDQQGVSSAFF
TRBV12-3/TRBV12-4	many	NA	18	TRBJ2-7	TGTGCCAGCAGTTCCGGCCGCCGGGACCGACAGTTCTCCTACGAGCAGTACTTC	CASSSGRRDRQFSYEQYF
TRBV28	many	TRBD1	15	TRBJ1-5	TGTGCCAGCACAATAGGGGGCGAGGGCAATCAGCCCCAGCATTTT	CASTIGGEGNQPQHF
TRBV19	few	NA	13	TRBJ2-5	TGTGCCAGTAGTATTGGCTACCAAGAGACCCAGTACTTC	CASSIGYQETQYF
TRBV10-1	few	TRBD2	14	TRBJ2-2	TGCGCCAGCAGCTCGACTAGCCGCACCGGGGAGCTGTTTTTT	CASSSTSRTGELFF
TRBV5-1	many	TRBD2	16	TRBJ2-1	TGCGCCAGCAGCAAACAAACTAGCGGGAGGAACAATGAGCAGTTCTTC	CASSKQTSGRNNEQFF
TRBV5-8	few	NA	13	TRBJ2-1	TGTGCCAGCAGCTTGACAGGGCCCAATGAGCAGTTCTTC	CASSLTGPNEQFF
TRBV19	NA	NA	13	TRBJ2-3	TGTGCCAGTAGTATAAGTCAAGCAGATACGCAGTATTTT	CASSISQADTQYF